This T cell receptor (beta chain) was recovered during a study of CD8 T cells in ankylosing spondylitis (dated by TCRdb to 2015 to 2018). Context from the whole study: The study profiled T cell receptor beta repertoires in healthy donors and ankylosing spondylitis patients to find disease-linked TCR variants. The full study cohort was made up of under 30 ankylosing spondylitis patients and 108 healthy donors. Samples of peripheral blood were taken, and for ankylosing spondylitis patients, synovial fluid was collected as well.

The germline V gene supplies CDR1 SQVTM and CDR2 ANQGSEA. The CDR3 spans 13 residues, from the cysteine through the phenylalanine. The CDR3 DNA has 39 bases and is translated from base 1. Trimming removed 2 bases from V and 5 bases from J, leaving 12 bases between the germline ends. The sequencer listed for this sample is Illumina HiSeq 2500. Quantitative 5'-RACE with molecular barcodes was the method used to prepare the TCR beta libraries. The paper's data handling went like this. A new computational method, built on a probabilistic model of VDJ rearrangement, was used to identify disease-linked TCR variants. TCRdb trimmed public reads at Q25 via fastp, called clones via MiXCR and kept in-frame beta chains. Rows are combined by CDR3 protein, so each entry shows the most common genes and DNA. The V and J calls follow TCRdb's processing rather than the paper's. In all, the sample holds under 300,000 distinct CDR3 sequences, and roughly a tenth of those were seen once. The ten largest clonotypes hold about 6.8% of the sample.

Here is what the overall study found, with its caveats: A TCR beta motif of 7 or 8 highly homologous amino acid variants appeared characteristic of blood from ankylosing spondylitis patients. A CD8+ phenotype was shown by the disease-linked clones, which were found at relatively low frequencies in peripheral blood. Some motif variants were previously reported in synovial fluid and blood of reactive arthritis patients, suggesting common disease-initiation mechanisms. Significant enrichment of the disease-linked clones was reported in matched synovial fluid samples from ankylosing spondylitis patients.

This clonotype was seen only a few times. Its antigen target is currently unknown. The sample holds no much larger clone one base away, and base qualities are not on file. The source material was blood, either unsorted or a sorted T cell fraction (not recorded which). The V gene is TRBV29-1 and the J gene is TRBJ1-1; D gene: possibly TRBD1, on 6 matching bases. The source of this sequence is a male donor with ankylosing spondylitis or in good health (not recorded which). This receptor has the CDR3 CSVERGQGTEAFF. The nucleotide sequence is TGCAGCGTTGAACGGGGGCAGGGGACTGAAGCTTTCTTT.